The source of this T cell receptor beta chain is a study of memory CD4+ T cells and cytomegalovirus serostatus (dated 2019 in TCRdb). Background on the whole study: The approximately 35 healthy Belgian adults in the cohort included 9 who were CMV seropositive and around 25 who were CMV seronegative. CD4+ memory TCRbeta repertoires of a Belgian cohort with known cytomegalovirus serostatus were sequenced in order to replicate a published TCR-based CMV serostatus classifier. General conclusions and limits of the study: Among the roughly 160 previously reported CMV-associated TCRbeta sequences, 67 showed up in the CD4+ memory repertoires, with each one found in between one and five individuals. CMV serostatus prediction reached a median bootstrapped AUC of roughly 0.95 with the original framework and roughly 0.9 with a US-trained random forest. Only CD4+CD45RO+ memory cells were sequenced, unlike the original study, which covered naive and memory CD4+ and CD8+ populations. The results were interpreted as suggesting that the CMV-associated TCR signature is largely present in the CD4+ memory repertoire. A median bootstrapped AUC of almost 0.96 with a 95% CI of 0.76-1.00 was achieved on the Belgian cohort by the original-framework classifier.

Trimming costs V 6 bases and J 2 bases, and their ends lie 11 bases apart. The CDR3 covers 14 residues, taking in both the cysteine and the phenylalanine. Only the CDR3 DNA stays, 42 bases, in frame from base 1. CDR1 SNHLY and CDR2 FYNNEI were looked up in the germline V gene. Details on this clone: Its binding antigen is unknown. No much larger clone exists at a distance of one base, and base qualities are not known.

Genomic DNA was extracted from sorted cells with the Quick-DNA Microprep Kit. TCRbeta DNA was amplified with the immunoSEQ hsTCRbeta kit following the manufacturer's protocol. An Illumina MiSeq instrument was used to sequence the TCRbeta libraries. The authors' analysis ran thus. Following removal of out-of-frame sequences, 2 million to 2.5 million distinct TCRbeta sequences were retained, with an average of around 67,000 per individual. Each individual was scored using the number of 150 to 200 previously reported CMV-associated TCRbeta sequences that the individual carried and the total number of productive distinct TCRbeta sequences. A beta-binomial model was reimplemented in Python, and random forests from scikit-learn, run with default parameters, were trained on data from the US cohort. On the Belgian cohort, classifier performance was reported as the median AUC, along with percentile confidence intervals, across 10,000 bootstrap iterations. The clones in this table, taken by TCRdb from immuneACCESS, are in-frame only. Not every clone is retained; where verified, under half of the shortfall comes from an unresolved V gene, and the cause of the rest is unknown. V and J calls and clone size are copied from that table; D and trimming were computed from the DNA. The table for this sample lists more than 35,000 clones; 79% of them were counted only once. The ten largest clones add up to roughly 5.2% of the sample.

Single viable CD3+CD4+CD8-CD45RO+ cells were sorted as memory CD4+ T cells on a FACSAria II. CMV serostatus was assessed using a Roche Elecsys assay, by which serum IgG against CMV pp150, pp28, p38 and p52 was detected. Following thawing, total CD4+ T cells were enriched through positive selection using CD4 magnetic microbeads. Samples originated from another study that specifically interrogated the CD4+ T cell memory repertoire. Peripheral blood mononuclear cells were isolated and cryopreserved according to standard operating procedures, and serum was stored at -80 degrees C. Staining used CD3-PerCP (BW264/56), CD4-APC (RPA-T4), CD45RO-PE (UCHT1) and CD8-Pacific Orange (3B5) antibodies, with Sytox blue excluding non-viable cells.

Recombination connected TRBV2 to TRBJ1-3, and possibly TRBD1, on 5 matching bases. The receptor comes from an adult in good health and CMV-seropositive. Sequenced input: memory CD4+ T cells from blood. The encoded CDR3 is CASRGEGAGNTIYF. In nucleotide form, the sequence is TGTGCCAGCAGGGGGGAGGGAGCTGGAAACACCATATATTTT.